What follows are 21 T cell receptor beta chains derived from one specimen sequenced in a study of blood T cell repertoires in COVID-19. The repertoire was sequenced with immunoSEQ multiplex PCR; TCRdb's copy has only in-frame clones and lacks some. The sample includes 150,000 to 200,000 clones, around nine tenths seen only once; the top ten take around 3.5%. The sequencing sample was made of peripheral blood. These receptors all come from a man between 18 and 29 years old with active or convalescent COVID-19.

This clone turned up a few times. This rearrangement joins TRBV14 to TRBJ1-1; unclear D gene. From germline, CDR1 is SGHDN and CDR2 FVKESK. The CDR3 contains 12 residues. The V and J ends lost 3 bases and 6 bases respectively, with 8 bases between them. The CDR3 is CASSHSGAEAFF. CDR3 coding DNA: TGTGCCAGCAGCCATAGCGGGGCTGAAGCTTTCTTT.

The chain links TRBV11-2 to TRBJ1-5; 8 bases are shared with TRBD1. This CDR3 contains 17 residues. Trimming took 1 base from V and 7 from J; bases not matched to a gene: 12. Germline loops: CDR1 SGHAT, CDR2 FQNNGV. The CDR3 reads CASSLGGPGGEGQPQHF. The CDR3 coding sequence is TGTGCCAGCAGCTTAGGGGGGCCAGGGGGCGAAGGGCAGCCCCAGCATTTT.

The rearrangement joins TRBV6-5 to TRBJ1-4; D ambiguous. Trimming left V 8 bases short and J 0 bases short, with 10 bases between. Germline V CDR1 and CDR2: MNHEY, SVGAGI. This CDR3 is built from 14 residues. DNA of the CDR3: TGTGCCAGCCAAGAGAGGGCAACTAATGAAAAACTGTTTTTT. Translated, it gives CASQERATNEKLFF.

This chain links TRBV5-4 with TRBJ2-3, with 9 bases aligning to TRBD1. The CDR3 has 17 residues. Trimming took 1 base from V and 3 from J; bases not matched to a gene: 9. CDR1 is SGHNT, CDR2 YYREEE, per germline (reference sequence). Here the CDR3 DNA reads TGTGCCAGCAGCTTGAGGTGGGGACAGGGTTTGACAGATACGCAGTATTTT. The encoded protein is CASSLRWGQGLTDTQYF.

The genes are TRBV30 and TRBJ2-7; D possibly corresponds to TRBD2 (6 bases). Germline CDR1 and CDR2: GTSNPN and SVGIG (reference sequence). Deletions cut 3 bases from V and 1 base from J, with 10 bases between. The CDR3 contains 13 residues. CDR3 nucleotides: TGTGCCTGGAGCCACGGAGGGTCCTACGAGCAGTACTTC. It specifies CAWSHGGSYEQYF.

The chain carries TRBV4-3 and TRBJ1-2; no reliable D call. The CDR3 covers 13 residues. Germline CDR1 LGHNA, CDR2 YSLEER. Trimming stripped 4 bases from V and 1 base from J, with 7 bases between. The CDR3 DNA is TGCGCCAGCAGCCCCCAGATTAACTATGGCTACACCTTC. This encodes CASSPQINYGYTF.

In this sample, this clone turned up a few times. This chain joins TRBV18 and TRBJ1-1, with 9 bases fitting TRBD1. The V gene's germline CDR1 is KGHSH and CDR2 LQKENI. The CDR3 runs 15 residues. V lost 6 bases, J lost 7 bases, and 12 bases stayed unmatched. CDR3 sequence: CASSSGTGNSGEAFF. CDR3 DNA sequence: TGTGCCAGCTCTTCCGGGACAGGGAATTCTGGTGAAGCTTTCTTT.

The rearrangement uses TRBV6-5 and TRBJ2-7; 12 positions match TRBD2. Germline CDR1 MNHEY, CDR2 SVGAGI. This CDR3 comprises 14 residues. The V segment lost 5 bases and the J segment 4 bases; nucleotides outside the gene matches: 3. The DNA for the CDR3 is TGTGCCAGCAGTACTAGCGGGAGGTCGTACGAGCAGTACTTC. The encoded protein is CASSTSGRSYEQYF.

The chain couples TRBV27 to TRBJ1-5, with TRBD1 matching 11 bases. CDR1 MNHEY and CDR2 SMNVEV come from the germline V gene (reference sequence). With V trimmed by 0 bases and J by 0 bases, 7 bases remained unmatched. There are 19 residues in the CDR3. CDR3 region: CASSLSSDRGLYSNQPQHF. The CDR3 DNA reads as TGTGCCAGCAGTTTATCCTCGGACAGGGGGCTTTATAGCAATCAGCCCCAGCATTTT.

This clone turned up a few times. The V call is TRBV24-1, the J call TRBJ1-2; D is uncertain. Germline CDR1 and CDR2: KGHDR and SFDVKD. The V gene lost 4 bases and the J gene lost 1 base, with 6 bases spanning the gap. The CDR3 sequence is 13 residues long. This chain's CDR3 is CATSEPGNYGYTF. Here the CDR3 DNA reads TGTGCCACCAGTGAACCGGGTAACTATGGCTACACCTTC.

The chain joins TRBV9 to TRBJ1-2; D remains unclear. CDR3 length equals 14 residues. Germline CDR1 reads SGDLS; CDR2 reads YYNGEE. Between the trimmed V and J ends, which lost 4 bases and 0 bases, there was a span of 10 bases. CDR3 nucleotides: TGTGCCAGCAGCCCGTCGCCGGCTAACTATGGCTACACCTTC. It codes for CASSPSPANYGYTF.

The CDR3 bases are TGTGCCAGCAACAAGTTCATTCAAGAGACCCAGTACTTC. It encodes CASNKFIQETQYF. This chain uses TRBV6-5 with TRBJ2-5, with D unresolved. V shed 7 bases and J shed 2 bases, with 11 bases lying between them. Germline V gene data show CDR1 as MNHEY and CDR2 as SVGAGI. The CDR3 is 13 residues long.

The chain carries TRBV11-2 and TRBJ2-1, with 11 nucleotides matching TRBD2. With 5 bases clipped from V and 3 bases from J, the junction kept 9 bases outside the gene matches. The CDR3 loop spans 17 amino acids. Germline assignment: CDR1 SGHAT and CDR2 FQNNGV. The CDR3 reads CASSGLASGRYYNEQFF. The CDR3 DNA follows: TGTGCCAGCAGCGGGCTGGCTAGCGGGAGGTACTACAATGAGCAGTTCTTC. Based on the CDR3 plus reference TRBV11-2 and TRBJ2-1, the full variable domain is EAGVAQSPRYKIIEKRQSVAFWCNPISGHATLYWYQQILGQGPKLLIQFQNNGVVDDSQLPKDRFSAERLKGVDSTLKIQPAKLEDSAVYLCASSGLASGRYYNEQFFGPGTRLTVL.

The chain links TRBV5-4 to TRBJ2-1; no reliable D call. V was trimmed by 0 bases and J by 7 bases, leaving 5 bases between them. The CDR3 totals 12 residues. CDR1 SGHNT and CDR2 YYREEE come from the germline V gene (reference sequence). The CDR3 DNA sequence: TGTGCCAGCAGCTTGGACGGGAATGAGCAGTTCTTC. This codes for CASSLDGNEQFF.

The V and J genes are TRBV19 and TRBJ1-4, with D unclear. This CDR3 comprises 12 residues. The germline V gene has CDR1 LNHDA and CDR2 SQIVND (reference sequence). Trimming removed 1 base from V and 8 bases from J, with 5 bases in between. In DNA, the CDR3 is TGTGCCAGTAGTATAGTACGGGAAAAACTGTTTTTT. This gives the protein CASSIVREKLFF.

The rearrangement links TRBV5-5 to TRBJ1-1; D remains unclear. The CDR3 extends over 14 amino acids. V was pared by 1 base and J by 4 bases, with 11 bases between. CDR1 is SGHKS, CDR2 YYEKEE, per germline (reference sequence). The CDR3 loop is CASSLYLSGTEAFF. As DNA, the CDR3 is TGTGCCAGCAGCTTGTATTTATCGGGCACTGAAGCTTTCTTT.

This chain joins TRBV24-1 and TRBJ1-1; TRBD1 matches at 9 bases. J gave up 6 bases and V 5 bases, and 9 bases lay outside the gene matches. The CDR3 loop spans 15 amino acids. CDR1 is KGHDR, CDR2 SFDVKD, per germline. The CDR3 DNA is TGTGCCACCAGTGCCACGACAGGGGGAAGCGCTGAAGCTTTCTTT. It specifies CATSATTGGSAEAFF.

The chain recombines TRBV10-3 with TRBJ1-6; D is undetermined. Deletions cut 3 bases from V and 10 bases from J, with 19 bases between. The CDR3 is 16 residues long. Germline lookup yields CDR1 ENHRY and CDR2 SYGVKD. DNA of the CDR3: TGTGCCATCAGTGATAGTGTACTCTCCTCGCGGTCACCCCTCCACTTT. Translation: CAISDSVLSSRSPLHF.

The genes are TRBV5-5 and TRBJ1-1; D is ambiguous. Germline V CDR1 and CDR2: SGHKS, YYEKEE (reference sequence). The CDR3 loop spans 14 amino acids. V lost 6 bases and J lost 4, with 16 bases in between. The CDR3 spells CASKPGNTGTEAFF. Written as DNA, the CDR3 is TGTGCCAGCAAGCCGGGAAATACGGGCACTGAAGCTTTCTTT. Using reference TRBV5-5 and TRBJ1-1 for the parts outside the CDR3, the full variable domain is DAGVTQSPTHLIKTRGQQVTLRCSPISGHKSVSWYQQVLGQGPQFIFQYYEKEERGRGNFPDRFSARQFPNYSSELNVNALLLGDSALYLCASKPGNTGTEAFFGQGTRLTVV.

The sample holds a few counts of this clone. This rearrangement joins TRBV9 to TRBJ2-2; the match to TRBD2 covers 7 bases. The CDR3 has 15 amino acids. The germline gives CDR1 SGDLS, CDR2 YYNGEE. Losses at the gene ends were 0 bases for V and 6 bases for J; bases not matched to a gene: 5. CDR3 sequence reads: CASSVAGRGAGELFF. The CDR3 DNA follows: TGTGCCAGCAGCGTAGCGGGCCGGGGGGCCGGGGAGCTGTTTTTT. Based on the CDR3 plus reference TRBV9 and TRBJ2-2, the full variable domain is DSGVTQTPKHLITATGQRVTLRCSPRSGDLSVYWYQQSLDQGLQFLIQYYNGEERAKGNILERFSAQQFPDLHSELNLSSLELGDSALYFCASSVAGRGAGELFFGEGSRLTVL.

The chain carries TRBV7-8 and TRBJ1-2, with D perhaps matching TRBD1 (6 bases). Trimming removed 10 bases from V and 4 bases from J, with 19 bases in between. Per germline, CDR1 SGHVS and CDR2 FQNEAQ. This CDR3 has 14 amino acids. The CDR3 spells CAIAGGDRTYGYTF. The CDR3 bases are TGTGCCATTGCGGGGGGAGACAGGACCTATGGCTACACCTTC.